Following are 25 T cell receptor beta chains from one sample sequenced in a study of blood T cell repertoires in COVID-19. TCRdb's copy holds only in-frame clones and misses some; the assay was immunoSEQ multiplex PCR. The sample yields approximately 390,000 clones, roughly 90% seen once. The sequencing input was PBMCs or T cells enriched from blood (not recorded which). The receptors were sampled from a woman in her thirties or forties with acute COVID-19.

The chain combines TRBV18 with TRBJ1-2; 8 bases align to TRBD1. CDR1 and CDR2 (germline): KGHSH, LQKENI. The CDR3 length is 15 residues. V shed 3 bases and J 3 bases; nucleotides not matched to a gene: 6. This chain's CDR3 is CASSPMDRVDYGYTF. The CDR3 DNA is TGTGCCAGCTCACCGATGGACAGGGTAGACTATGGCTACACCTTC.

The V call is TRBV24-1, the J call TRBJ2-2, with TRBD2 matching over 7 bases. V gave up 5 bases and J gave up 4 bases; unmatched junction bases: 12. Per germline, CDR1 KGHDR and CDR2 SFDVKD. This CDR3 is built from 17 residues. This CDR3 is CATSVSGPTSLTGELFF. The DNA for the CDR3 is TGTGCCACCAGTGTGTCGGGCCCGACTAGCCTCACCGGGGAGCTGTTTTTT.

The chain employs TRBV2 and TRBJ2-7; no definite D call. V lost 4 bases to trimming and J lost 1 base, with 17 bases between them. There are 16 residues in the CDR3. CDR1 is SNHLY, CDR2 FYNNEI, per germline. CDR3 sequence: CASSAFSLQVSYEQYF. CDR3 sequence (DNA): TGTGCCAGCAGTGCCTTCAGTCTTCAAGTTTCCTACGAGCAGTACTTC.

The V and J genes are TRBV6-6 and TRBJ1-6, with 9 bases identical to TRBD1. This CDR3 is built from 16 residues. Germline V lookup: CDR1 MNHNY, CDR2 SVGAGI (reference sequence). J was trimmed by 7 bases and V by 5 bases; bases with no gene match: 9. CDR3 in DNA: TGTGCCAGCAGTCGAGCCATCGACAGGGGGAATTCACCCCTCCACTTT. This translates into CASSRAIDRGNSPLHF.

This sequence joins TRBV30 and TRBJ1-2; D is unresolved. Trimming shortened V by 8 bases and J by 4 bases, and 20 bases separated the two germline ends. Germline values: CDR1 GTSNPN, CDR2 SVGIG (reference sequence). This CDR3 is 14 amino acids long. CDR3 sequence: CARGSRSWVYGYTF. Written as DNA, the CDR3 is TGTGCCCGAGGATCTAGGTCGTGGGTCTATGGCTACACCTTC.

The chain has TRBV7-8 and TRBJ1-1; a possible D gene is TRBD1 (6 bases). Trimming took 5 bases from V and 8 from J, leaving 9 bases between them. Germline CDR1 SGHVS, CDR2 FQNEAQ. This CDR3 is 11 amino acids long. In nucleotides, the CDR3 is TGTGCCAGCAGCCACAGGGCAGAAGCTTTCTTT. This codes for CASSHRAEAFF. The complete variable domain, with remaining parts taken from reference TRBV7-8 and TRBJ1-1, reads GAGVSQSPRYKVAKRGQDVALRCDPISGHVSLFWYQQALGQGPEFLTYFQNEAQLDKSGLPSDRFFAERPEGSVSTLKIQRTQQEDSAVYLCASSHRAEAFFGQGTRLTVV.

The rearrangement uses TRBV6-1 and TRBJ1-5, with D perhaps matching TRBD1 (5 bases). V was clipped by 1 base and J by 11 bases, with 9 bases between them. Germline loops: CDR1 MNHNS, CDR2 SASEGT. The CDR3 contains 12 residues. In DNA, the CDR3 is TGTGCCAGCAGTGAAGGGGAGGGGACCCAGCATTTT. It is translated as CASSEGEGTQHF.

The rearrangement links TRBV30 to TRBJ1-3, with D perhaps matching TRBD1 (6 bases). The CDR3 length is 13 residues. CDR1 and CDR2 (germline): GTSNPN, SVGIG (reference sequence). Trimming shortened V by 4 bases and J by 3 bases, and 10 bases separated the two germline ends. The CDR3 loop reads CAWKGGIGNTIYF. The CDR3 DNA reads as TGTGCCTGGAAAGGGGGTATTGGAAACACCATATATTTT.

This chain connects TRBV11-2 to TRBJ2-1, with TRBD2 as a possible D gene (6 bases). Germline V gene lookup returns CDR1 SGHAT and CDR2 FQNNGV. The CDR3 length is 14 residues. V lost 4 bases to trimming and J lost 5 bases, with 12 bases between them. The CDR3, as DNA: TGTGCCAGCAGCTCCGGGGGACTTCACAATGAGCAGTTCTTC. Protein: CASSSGGLHNEQFF.

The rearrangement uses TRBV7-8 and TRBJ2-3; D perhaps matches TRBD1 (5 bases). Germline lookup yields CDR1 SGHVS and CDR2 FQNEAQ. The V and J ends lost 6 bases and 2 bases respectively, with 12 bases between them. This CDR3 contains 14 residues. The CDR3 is CASRPRGYTDTQYF. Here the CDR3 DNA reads TGTGCCAGCAGACCTAGGGGTTACACAGATACGCAGTATTTT.

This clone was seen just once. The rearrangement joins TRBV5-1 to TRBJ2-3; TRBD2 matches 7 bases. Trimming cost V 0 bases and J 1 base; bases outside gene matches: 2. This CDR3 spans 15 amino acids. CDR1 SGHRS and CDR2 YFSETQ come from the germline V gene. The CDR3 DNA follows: TGCGCCAGCAGCTTGGCCACTAGCGGCACAGATACGCAGTATTTT. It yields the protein CASSLATSGTDTQYF.

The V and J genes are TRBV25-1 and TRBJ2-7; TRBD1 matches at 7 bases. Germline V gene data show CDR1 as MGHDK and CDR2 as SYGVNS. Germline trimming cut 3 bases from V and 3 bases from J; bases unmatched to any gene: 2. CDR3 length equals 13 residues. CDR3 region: CASSDRDSYEQYF. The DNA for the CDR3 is TGTGCCAGCAGTGATCGGGACAGCTACGAGCAGTACTTC.

The CDR3 protein is CASSPGQGALVNTEAFF. For the CDR3, the DNA is TGTGCCAGCAGTCCGGGACAGGGGGCTTTAGTGAACACTGAAGCTTTCTTT. J is TRBJ1-1 and V is TRBV27; 12 bases fit TRBD1. This CDR3 is built from 17 residues. V trimming: 5 bases; J trimming: 0 bases; junction bases outside the gene matches: 7. Germline loops: CDR1 MNHEY, CDR2 SMNVEV (reference sequence).

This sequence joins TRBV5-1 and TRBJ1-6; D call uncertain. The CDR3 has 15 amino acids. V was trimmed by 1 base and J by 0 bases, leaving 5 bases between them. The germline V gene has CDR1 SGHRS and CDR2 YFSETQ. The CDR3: CASSLSSSYNSPLHF. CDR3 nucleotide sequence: TGCGCCAGCAGCTTGAGTAGCTCCTATAATTCACCCCTCCACTTT.

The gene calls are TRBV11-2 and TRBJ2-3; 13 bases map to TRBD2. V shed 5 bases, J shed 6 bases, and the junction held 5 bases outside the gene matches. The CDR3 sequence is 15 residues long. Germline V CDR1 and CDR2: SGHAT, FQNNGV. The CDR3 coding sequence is TGTGCCAGCAGCCCGACTAGCGGGGGGTGGGATACGCAGTATTTT. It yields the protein CASSPTSGGWDTQYF.

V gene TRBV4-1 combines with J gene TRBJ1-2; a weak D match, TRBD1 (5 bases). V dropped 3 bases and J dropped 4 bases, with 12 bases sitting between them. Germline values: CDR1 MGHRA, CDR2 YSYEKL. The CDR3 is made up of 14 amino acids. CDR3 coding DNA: TGCGCCAGCAGCCATGTAGGGACTTCCTATGGCTACACCTTC. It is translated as CASSHVGTSYGYTF.

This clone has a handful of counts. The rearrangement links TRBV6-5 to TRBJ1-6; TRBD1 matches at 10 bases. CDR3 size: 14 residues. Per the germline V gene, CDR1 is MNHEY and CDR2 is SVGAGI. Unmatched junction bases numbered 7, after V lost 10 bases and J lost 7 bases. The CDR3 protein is CATRGDRGNSPLHF. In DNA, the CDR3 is TGTGCCACCAGAGGGGACAGGGGCAATTCACCCCTCCACTTT.

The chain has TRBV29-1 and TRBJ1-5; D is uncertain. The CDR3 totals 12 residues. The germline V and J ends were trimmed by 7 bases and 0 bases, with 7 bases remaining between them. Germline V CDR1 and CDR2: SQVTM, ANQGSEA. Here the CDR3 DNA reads TGCAGCGCTAAATATAGCAATCAGCCCCAGCATTTT. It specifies CSAKYSNQPQHF.

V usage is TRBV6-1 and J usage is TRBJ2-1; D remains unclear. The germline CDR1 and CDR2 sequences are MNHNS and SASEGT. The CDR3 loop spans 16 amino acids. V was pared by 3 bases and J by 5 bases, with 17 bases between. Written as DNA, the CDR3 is TGTGCCAGCAGTGACCCCCCTAGACGACTGAACAATGAGCAGTTCTTC. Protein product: CASSDPPRRLNNEQFF.

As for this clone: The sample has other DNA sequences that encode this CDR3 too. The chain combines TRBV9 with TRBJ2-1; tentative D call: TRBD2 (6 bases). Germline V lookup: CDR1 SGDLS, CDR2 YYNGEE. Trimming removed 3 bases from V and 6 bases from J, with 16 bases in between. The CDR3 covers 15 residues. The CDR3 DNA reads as TGTGCCAGCAGCGCCTCAGGGACCGGGGGCAATGAGCAGTTCTTC. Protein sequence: CASSASGTGGNEQFF.

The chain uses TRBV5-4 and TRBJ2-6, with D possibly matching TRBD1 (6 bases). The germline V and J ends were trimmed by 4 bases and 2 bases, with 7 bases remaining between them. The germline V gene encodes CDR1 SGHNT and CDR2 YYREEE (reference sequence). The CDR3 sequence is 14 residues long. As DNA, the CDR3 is TGTGCCAGCAGCCAGGGGACTGGGGCCAACGTCCTGACTTTC. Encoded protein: CASSQGTGANVLTF. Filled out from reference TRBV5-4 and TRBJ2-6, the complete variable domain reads ETGVTQSPTHLIKTRGQQVTLRCSSQSGHNTVSWYQQALGQGPQFIFQYYREEENGRGNFPPRFSGLQFPNYSSELNVNALELDDSALYLCASSQGTGANVLTFGAGSRLTVL.

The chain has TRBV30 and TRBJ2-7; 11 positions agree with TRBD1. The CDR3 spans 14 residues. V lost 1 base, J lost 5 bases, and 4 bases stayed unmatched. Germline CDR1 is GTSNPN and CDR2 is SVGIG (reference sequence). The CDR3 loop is CAWSGDRGIDEQYF. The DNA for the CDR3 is TGTGCCTGGAGTGGGGACAGGGGGATTGACGAGCAGTACTTC.

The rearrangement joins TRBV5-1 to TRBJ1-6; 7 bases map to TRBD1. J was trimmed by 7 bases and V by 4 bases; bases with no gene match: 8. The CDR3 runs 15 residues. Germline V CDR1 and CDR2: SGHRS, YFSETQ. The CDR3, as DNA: TGCGCCAGCAGCGCGGGACAGAGGGGAAATTCACCCCTCCACTTT. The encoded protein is CASSAGQRGNSPLHF.

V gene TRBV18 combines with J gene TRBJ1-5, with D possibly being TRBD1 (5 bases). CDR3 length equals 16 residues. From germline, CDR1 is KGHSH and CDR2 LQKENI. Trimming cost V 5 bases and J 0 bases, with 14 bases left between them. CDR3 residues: CASSEQTALSNQPQHF. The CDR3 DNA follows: TGTGCCAGCTCAGAGCAGACAGCCCTTAGCAATCAGCCCCAGCATTTT.

In DNA, the CDR3 is TGCGCCAGCAGCCAAGTGGGGGGACAGGGGCACTACGAGCAGTACTTC. Translation gives CASSQVGGQGHYEQYF. This chain connects TRBV4-1 to TRBJ2-7, with 10 bases fitting TRBD1. Germline V CDR1 and CDR2: MGHRA, YSYEKL. The length of the CDR3 is 16 residues. Germline trimming cut 1 base from V and 3 bases from J; bases unmatched to any gene: 6.